A selection of T cell receptor beta chains follows, all from one sample in a study of OX40 agonist ivuxolimab in advanced cancers. Sequencing used immunoSEQ multiplex PCR; TCRdb keeps in-frame clones, though not all of them. The sample has 100,000 or so clones; around 90% are singletons. Sequenced material: CD4+ or CD8+ T cells sorted from blood, taken in a trial of the OX40 agonist ivuxolimab. Source of these receptors: an adult with an advanced solid tumor such as melanoma, head and neck, liver or kidney cancer. CDR3s include the opening cysteine and the closing phenylalanine or tryptophan. D genes are given only for firm matches. The size field is filled for only some rows; it gives once, few, many or a size class.

TRBV4-2,TRBJ2-2,NA,NA,TGTGCCAGCCGATCGGGGGCAGGCGGGGAGCTGTTTTTT,CASRSGAGGELFF
TRBV6-5,TRBJ2-4,TRBD1,NA,TGTGCCAGCAGAATGGACCGACAGGGTAGTGGCATTCAGTACTTC,CASRMDRQGSGIQYF
TRBV11-2,TRBJ2-5,NA,NA,TGTGCCAGCAGCTTTTCAGAGACCCAGTACTTC,CASSFSETQYF
TRBV28,TRBJ1-1,NA,NA,TGTGCCACATCTTATGTTCAGAACACTGAAGCTTTCTTT,CATSYVQNTEAFF
TRBV28,TRBJ2-7,TRBD2,NA,TGTGCCAGCAGTCTCGGGTCTAGCGGGAGGTACGAGCAGTACTTC,CASSLGSSGRYEQYF
TRBV6-5,TRBJ1-2,NA,few,TGTGCCAGCAGTCAAGACAGTTGGTATGGCTACACCTTC,CASSQDSWYGYTF
TRBV28,TRBJ2-2,NA,once,TGTGCCAGCAGTTTATGGGGAATTGACGGGGAGCTGTTTTTT,CASSLWGIDGELFF
TRBV30,TRBJ2-3,NA,NA,TGTGCCTGGAGTCCTCACACTAGAGCAGATACGCAGTATTTT,CAWSPHTRADTQYF
TRBV9,TRBJ2-1,TRBD2,NA,TGTGCCAGCAGCCCTAGGACTAGCGTCTCCTACAATGAGCAGTTCTTC,CASSPRTSVSYNEQFF
TRBV7-9,TRBJ2-1,TRBD2,NA,TGTGCCAGCAGCTTAGGACTAGCGGGAGTGATCTCCTACAATGAGCAGTTCTTC,CASSLGLAGVISYNEQFF
TRBV7-3,TRBJ2-1,TRBD1,NA,TGTGCCAGCAGCTTAACAGGGGGCAGTGAGCAGTTCTTC,CASSLTGGSEQFF
TRBV4-1,TRBJ2-1,TRBD2,NA,TGCGCCAGCAGCCAAGAGGGGGAGGGGTCCTACAATGAGCAGTTCTTC,CASSQEGEGSYNEQFF
TRBV27,TRBJ2-7,NA,NA,TGTGCCAGCAGTCAGGCAATAAAGGGCGAGCAGTACTTC,CASSQAIKGEQYF
TRBV5-5,TRBJ1-2,NA,NA,TGTGCCAGCAGCTACATCCAGGCCCGAGATTATGGCTACACCTTC,CASSYIQARDYGYTF
TRBV9,TRBJ1-6,TRBD1,few,TGTGCCAGCAGCGCCGGAGGACAGGGGCAGGCACCCCTCCACTTT,CASSAGGQGQAPLHF
TRBV15,TRBJ2-1,NA,NA,TGTGCCACCAGCAGAGACAGGCCAGCCTACAATGAGCAGTTCTTC,CATSRDRPAYNEQFF
TRBV9,TRBJ1-2,NA,NA,TGTGCCAGCAGCTCAATACCCGGGGGACGAGATGGCTACACCTTC,CASSSIPGGRDGYTF
TRBV27,TRBJ1-1,TRBD1,NA,TGTGCCAGCAGTTCAGGGACAGGGGGCTTCTCTGAAGCTTTCTTT,CASSSGTGGFSEAFF